This T cell receptor (beta chain) was documented in a study of cytomegalovirus exposure and HLA in healthy donors. Trimming removed 5 bases from V and 4 bases from J; junction bases left unmatched: 7. This CDR3 is built from 14 residues. The germline gives CDR1 SGHVS, CDR2 FNYEAQ. This PCR relied on a set of 60 Vbeta primers and 13 Jbeta primers. Clones were sequenced by immunoSEQ multiplex PCR, and TCRdb holds only the in-frame ones, with some missing. Of approximately 160,000 clones in the sample, about 75% are singletons; the top ten hold 7% to 8.5%. This sequence joins TRBV7-6 and TRBJ2-7, with 8 nucleotides matching TRBD1. The origin of this receptor is a male donor in good health and CMV-seropositive. What was sequenced was PBMCs. This CDR3 reads CASSKRDRLYEQYF. The CDR3 DNA sequence: TGTGCCAGCAGCAAACGGGACAGGTTATACGAGCAGTACTTC.